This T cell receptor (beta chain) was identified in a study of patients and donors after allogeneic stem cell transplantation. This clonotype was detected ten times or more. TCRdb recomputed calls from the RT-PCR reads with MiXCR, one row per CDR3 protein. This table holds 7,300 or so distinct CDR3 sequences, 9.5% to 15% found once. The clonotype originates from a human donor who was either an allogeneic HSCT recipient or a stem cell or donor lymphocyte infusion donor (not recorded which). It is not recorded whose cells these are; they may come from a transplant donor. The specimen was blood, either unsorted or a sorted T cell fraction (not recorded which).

In DNA form, the CDR3 reads TGTGCCAGCAGCTTAACCCCGGGCAATCAGCCCCAGCATTTT. This encodes CASSLTPGNQPQHF. The chain employs TRBV7-8 and TRBJ1-5; D not certain. Trimming took 2 bases from V and 2 from J, leaving 7 bases between them. The CDR3 contains 14 residues. CDR1 and CDR2 (germline): SGHVS, FQNEAQ. Based on the CDR3 plus reference TRBV7-8 and TRBJ1-5, the full variable domain is GAGVSQSPRYKVAKRGQDVALRCDPISGHVSLFWYQQALGQGPEFLTYFQNEAQLDKSGLPSDRFFAERPEGSVSTLKIQRTQQEDSAVYLCASSLTPGNQPQHFGDGTRLSIL.